This T cell receptor beta chain was recorded in a study of spatial heterogeneity in lung cancer. Time point of the sample: sample taken at primary tumor resection. The donor group consisted of 55 to 85 patients who had untreated, early-stage non-small cell lung cancer. This clonotype was recorded at least ten times. A unique molecular identifier was attached to every TCR cDNA molecule. TCRdb re-called the 5' RACE reads through MiXCR, storing one row per CDR3 protein. Among around 8,000 distinct CDR3 sequences, 8.6% were seen once, and the ten largest hold about 45%. V lost 5 bases and J 3 bases, leaving 7 bases between the germline ends. The CDR3 spans 12 residues. Germline V lookup: CDR1 MNHNS, CDR2 SASEGT.

This chain connects TRBV6-1 to TRBJ1-1, with D unclear. The input for sequencing was PBMCs, taken at surgery. The clonotype originates from a male donor with early-stage non-small cell lung cancer. CDR3 DNA: TGTGCCAGCAGTCAGACCTACACTGAAGCTTTCTTT. Translation: CASSQTYTEAFF.